This TCR beta chain was sequenced during a study of cytomegalovirus exposure and HLA in healthy donors. Study as a whole: Researchers found that around 80% of a few hundred genotyped donors fell within the Caucasian-associated ancestry cluster. Study-level findings and limits: Per a later analysis, about 18,000 TCR beta sequences showed association with HLA alleles at 0.05 false discovery rate.

Germline V lookup: CDR1 SEHNR, CDR2 FQNEAQ (reference sequence). The CDR3 is 15 residues long. Primers for the PCR totalled 60 Vbeta and 13 Jbeta. Repertoires were generated with immunoSEQ multiplex PCR, while TCRdb's copy carries only in-frame clones and drops some. The table lists some 60,000 clones, approximately 80% of them singletons. Notes on this clone: The antigen remains unidentified. The germline gene is not matched at one end of the junction; a read error may be the cause.

The chain employs TRBV7-9 and TRBJ2-5; a weak D match, TRBD2 (5 bases). The source is a human donor in good health. Sequencing was carried out using PBMCs. CDR3: CSSSLGVRDQETQYF. For the CDR3, the DNA is TGTTCCAGCAGCTTAGGAGTGAGGGATCAAGAGACCCAGTACTTC. The variable domain in full, with the rest retrieved from reference TRBV7-9 and TRBJ2-5, is DTGVSQNPRHKITKRGQNVTFRCDPISEHNRLYWYRQTLGQGPEFLTYFQNEAQLEKSRLLSDRFSAERPKGSFSTLEIQRTEQGDSAMYLCSSSLGVRDQETQYFGPGTRLLVL.